Below are 21 T cell receptor beta chains sequenced from a single sample in a study of blood T cell repertoires in COVID-19. The data were produced by immunoSEQ multiplex PCR, yet TCRdb's version contains in-frame clones alone and is incomplete. Here the sample spans 110,000 or so clones, around 84% being singletons. Sequenced sample: peripheral blood. The source of these receptors is a middle-aged man with acute or convalescent COVID-19.

The genes are TRBV4-1 and TRBJ1-2, with 9 bases aligning to TRBD1. Per the germline V gene, CDR1 is MGHRA and CDR2 is YSYEKL. The CDR3 is 18 amino acids. Trimming at V came to 3 bases and at J to 4 bases, leaving 15 bases not matched to a gene. The CDR3 region has the DNA TGCGCCAGCAGCCACGGCCGACAGGGGGGAGGACTAGGCTATGGCTACACCTTC. This translates into CASSHGRQGGGLGYGYTF.

The CDR3 loop reads CASSFEGGYGYTF. The CDR3 DNA is TGTGCCAGCAGTTTTGAGGGGGGGTATGGCTACACCTTC. The V gene is TRBV27, the J gene TRBJ1-2; D perhaps matches TRBD1 (6 bases). Trimming removed 3 bases from V and 5 bases from J, with 10 bases in between. From germline, CDR1 is MNHEY and CDR2 SMNVEV (reference sequence). The CDR3 covers 13 residues.

This chain links TRBV19 with TRBJ2-7, with 9 bases lining up with TRBD1. With V trimmed by 6 bases and J by 1 base, 7 bases remained unmatched. Germline CDR1 LNHDA, CDR2 SQIVND (reference sequence). The CDR3 contains 15 residues. CDR3 in DNA: TGTGCCAGTAGCGCCGGGACAGGGACTTCCTACGAGCAGTACTTC. It codes for CASSAGTGTSYEQYF. Drawing the rest from reference TRBV19 and TRBJ2-7, the complete variable domain is DGGITQSPKYLFRKEGQNVTLSCEQNLNHDAMYWYRQDPGQGLRLIYYSQIVNDFQKGDIAEGYSVSREKKESFPLTVTSAQKNPTAFYLCASSAGTGTSYEQYFGPGTRLTVT.

The V call is TRBV10-3, the J call TRBJ2-2; 7 bases are a match to TRBD2. The ends lost 0 bases at V and 5 bases at J; junction bases unmatched: 3. From germline, CDR1 is ENHRY and CDR2 SYGVKD. There are 15 residues in the CDR3. CDR3 DNA sequence: TGTGCCATCAGTGAGTCGTCGGGGGGAACCGGGGAGCTGTTTTTT. This gives the protein CAISESSGGTGELFF.

This chain uses TRBV2 with TRBJ2-3; TRBD2 aligns across 8 bases. With 4 bases clipped from V and 7 bases from J, the junction kept 7 bases outside the gene matches. The CDR3 extends over 14 amino acids. Germline values: CDR1 SNHLY, CDR2 FYNNEI. The CDR3 nucleotides are TGTGCCAGCAGTGCAGGACTAGCCTCGAATACGCAGTATTTT. It encodes CASSAGLASNTQYF.

As DNA, the CDR3 is TGCGCCAGCAGCTACCGGGATAACACCGGGGAGCTGTTTTTT. Amino acid sequence: CASSYRDNTGELFF. The V call is TRBV5-1, the J call TRBJ2-2; weak D call: TRBD2 (5 bases). The ends were cut back, 3 bases at V and 2 bases at J, with 8 bases in the middle. Germline V gene sequence: CDR1 SGHRS, CDR2 YFSETQ. The CDR3 sequence is 14 residues long.

The gene calls are TRBV24-1 and TRBJ1-1; 8 positions agree with TRBD1. The CDR3 is made up of 13 amino acids. CDR1 is KGHDR, CDR2 SFDVKD, per germline. With V trimmed by 4 bases and J by 4 bases, 1 base remained unmatched. The CDR3 is CATSEQGGTEAFF. The CDR3 DNA sequence: TGTGCCACCAGTGAACAGGGGGGCACTGAAGCTTTCTTT.

Only one count was recorded for this clone. The V and J genes are TRBV9 and TRBJ1-5, with TRBD1 as a possible D gene (5 bases). V was clipped by 2 bases and J by 1 base, with 10 bases between them. The CDR3 covers 15 residues. The germline V gene encodes CDR1 SGDLS and CDR2 YYNGEE. DNA of the CDR3: TGTGCCAGCAGCGTGGGGGGGATGAGCAATCAGCCCCAGCATTTT. Its protein product is CASSVGGMSNQPQHF.

The chain uses TRBV4-1 and TRBJ1-1, with a possible D match to TRBD1 (6 bases). Germline loops: CDR1 MGHRA, CDR2 YSYEKL. V dropped 4 bases and J dropped 1 base, with 16 bases sitting between them. This CDR3 comprises 16 residues. CDR3 DNA: TGCGCCAGCAGCCCCCCCGGGGACACCCAGAACACTGAAGCTTTCTTT. Its translation is CASSPPGDTQNTEAFF.

The chain joins TRBV15 to TRBJ1-5, with D possibly matching TRBD1 (6 bases). V lost 0 bases, J lost 3 bases, and 12 bases lay in between. Germline-derived CDR1 and CDR2 are LNHNV and YYDKDF (reference sequence). The CDR3 contains 16 residues. CDR3 residues: CATSRDTGPSNQPQHF. As DNA, the CDR3 is TGTGCCACCAGCAGAGATACAGGGCCCTCCAATCAGCCCCAGCATTTT.

The CDR3 region has the DNA TGTGCCAGCAGTGTGGGACTAGAATCTAGGGAGCTGTTTTTT. Its protein product is CASSVGLESRELFF. This chain joins TRBV2 and TRBJ2-2, with TRBD2 matching over 8 bases. Germline CDR1 and CDR2: SNHLY and FYNNEI. The CDR3 extends over 14 amino acids. Trimming took 4 bases from V and 9 from J; bases not matched to a gene: 7.

The J gene is TRBJ2-2, the V gene TRBV5-1; D call uncertain. V was trimmed by 2 bases and J by 4 bases, leaving 9 bases between them. Germline-derived CDR1 and CDR2 are SGHRS and YFSETQ. The CDR3 extends over 14 amino acids. The CDR3 bases are TGCGCCAGCAGCTTCTCCCTTAGCACCGGGGAGCTGTTTTTT. Translated: CASSFSLSTGELFF.

The chain uses TRBV5-1 and TRBJ2-6, with 8 bases fitting TRBD1. The CDR3 is made up of 18 amino acids. CDR1 is SGHRS and CDR2 is YFSETQ in the germline V gene. After removal of 0 bases from V and 0 bases from J, the junction contained 5 bases not matched to a gene. The CDR3 reads CASSLVVTGGSGANVLTF. In nucleotides, the CDR3 is TGCGCCAGCAGCTTGGTAGTCACAGGGGGCTCTGGGGCCAACGTCCTGACTTTC. The full variable domain, in which reference TRBV5-1 and TRBJ2-6 provide the parts outside the CDR3, is KAGVTQTPRYLIKTRGQQVTLSCSPISGHRSVSWYQQTPGQGLQFLFEYFSETQRNKGNFPGRFSGRQFSNSRSEMNVSTLELGDSALYLCASSLVVTGGSGANVLTFGAGSRLTVL.

The count of this clone is one. This CDR3 reads CASSWDMTVDYGYTF. CDR3 in DNA: TGTGCCAGCAGCTGGGACATGACGGTGGACTATGGCTACACCTTC. The rearrangement uses TRBV7-3 and TRBJ1-2; perhaps TRBD1 as D (6 bases). V was pared by 4 bases and J by 3 bases, with 15 bases between. The CDR3 has 15 amino acids. Per the germline V gene, CDR1 is SGHTA and CDR2 is FQGTGA. The whole variable domain, remainder taken from reference TRBV7-3 and TRBJ1-2, is GAGVSQTPSNKVTEKGKYVELRCDPISGHTALYWYRQSLGQGPEFLIYFQGTGAADDSGLPNDRFFAVRPEGSVSTLKIQRTERGDSAVYLCASSWDMTVDYGYTFGSGTRLTVV.

This chain links TRBV7-9 with TRBJ1-5, with D unclear. V was trimmed by 1 base and J by 4 bases, leaving 5 bases between them. Germline assignment: CDR1 SEHNR and CDR2 FQNEAQ (reference sequence). The CDR3 is 13 residues long. This chain's CDR3 is CASSLGRNQPQHF. CDR3 in DNA: TGTGCCAGCAGCTTAGGCAGAAATCAGCCCCAGCATTTT.

The chain joins TRBV7-9 to TRBJ1-6; 7 bases map to TRBD1. Germline lookup yields CDR1 SEHNR and CDR2 FQNEAQ (reference sequence). J was trimmed by 4 bases and V by 5 bases; bases with no gene match: 5. CDR3 length: 15 residues. CDR3 amino acids: CASSLDRVYNSPLHF. CDR3 sequence (DNA): TGTGCCAGCAGCCTAGACAGGGTATATAATTCACCCCTCCACTTT.

The rearrangement uses TRBV9 and TRBJ1-5; TRBD1 is a possible D gene (5 bases). Germline V gene lookup returns CDR1 SGDLS and CDR2 YYNGEE. Trimming took 7 bases from V and 4 from J, leaving 18 bases between them. The CDR3 sequence is 15 residues long. In nucleotides, the CDR3 is TGTGCCAGCGGAGGGGAGGGAACGAGGAATCAGCCCCAGCATTTT. Its translation: CASGGEGTRNQPQHF.

J is TRBJ2-1 and V is TRBV2, with a tentative D call TRBD2 (5 bases). V was cut by 0 bases and J by 10 bases, with 13 bases left in between. The V gene's germline CDR1 is SNHLY and CDR2 FYNNEI. This CDR3 contains 14 residues. CDR3: CASSEANQPGEQFF. The CDR3 nucleotides read TGTGCCAGCAGTGAAGCAAACCAGCCGGGAGAGCAGTTCTTC.

The rearrangement links TRBV5-3 to TRBJ1-1; 9 bases fit TRBD1. TRBV5-3 is an open reading frame, and its role is uncertain. The CDR3 loop spans 16 amino acids. J lost 1 base, V lost 4 bases, and 8 bases had no gene match. The CDR3 DNA reads TGTGCCAGAAGCCTCCGGGACAGGGTTTCGAACACTGAAGCTTTCTTT. Its protein is CARSLRDRVSNTEAFF.

In its sample, this clone was seen once. The chain combines TRBV2 with TRBJ1-5, with TRBD1 matching 8 bases. Germline CDR1 reads SNHLY; CDR2 reads FYNNEI. J lost 4 bases, V lost 6 bases, and 11 bases had no gene match. The CDR3 has 16 residues. CDR3 nucleotides: TGTGCCAGCAGAAGGTCAGGGGACAGGATAAATCAGCCCCAGCATTTT. Translated, it gives CASRRSGDRINQPQHF.

CDR3 amino acids: CASSLSPGTSGGGTDTQYF. The CDR3 nucleotides read TGCGCCAGCAGCTTGTCCCCCGGGACTAGCGGGGGAGGGACAGATACGCAGTATTTT. The J gene is TRBJ2-3, the V gene TRBV5-1; 14 nucleotides agree with TRBD2. This CDR3 is 19 amino acids long. The V gene's germline CDR1 is SGHRS and CDR2 YFSETQ. J lost 3 bases, V lost 1 base, and 10 bases had no gene match. The full variable domain, with the rest looked up from reference TRBV5-1 and TRBJ2-3, is KAGVTQTPRYLIKTRGQQVTLSCSPISGHRSVSWYQQTPGQGLQFLFEYFSETQRNKGNFPGRFSGRQFSNSRSEMNVSTLELGDSALYLCASSLSPGTSGGGTDTQYFGPGTRLTVL.